The T cell receptor beta chain under discussion was sequenced for a study of blood T cell repertoires in COVID-19. In the study overall: Collection of acute and convalescent COVID-19 samples took place in the United States, Italy and Spain. In each case, the material was cDNA or gDNA derived from T cells, B-cell-depleted T cells, or PBMCs.

This CDR3 region has 11 residues. Deletions cut 6 bases from V and 6 bases from J, with 4 bases between. Germline loops: CDR1 KGHDR, CDR2 SFDVKD. Per the original methods: Using reference gene primer amplification, nucleated cell counts were estimated. TCRdb's copy holds only in-frame clones and misses some; the assay was immunoSEQ multiplex PCR. V, J and clone size are those of that table, while D and trimming were read from the DNA. The table has over 200,000 clones, about 85% seen once. The source of this sequence is an elderly woman with acute or convalescent COVID-19. Sequenced input: peripheral blood. The rearrangement links TRBV24-1 to TRBJ2-2, with D unclear. CDR3 loop: CATSSSGELFF. The CDR3 DNA reads as TGTGCCACCAGTAGCTCCGGGGAGCTGTTTTTT.